This TCR beta chain comes out of a study of blood T cell repertoires in COVID-19. Study information: The United States, Italy and Spain were the sources of the acute and convalescent COVID-19 samples. In each case, the material was cDNA or gDNA derived from T cells, B-cell-depleted T cells, or PBMCs.

Study processing details: It was from reference gene primer amplification that nucleated cell counts were estimated. Sequenced by immunoSEQ multiplex PCR; TCRdb stores in-frame clones only, minus some. That table gives V, J and clone size, and the DNA gave D and trimming. Found here are about 50,000 clones, approximately 89% of them singletons; the top ten hold under 35%. This CDR3 region has 16 residues. V was clipped by 8 bases and J by 2 bases; unmatched bases: 5. Germline CDR1 reads SNHLY; CDR2 reads FYNNEI. The V gene is TRBV2, the J gene TRBJ2-2, with 13 bases matching TRBD2. Source material: peripheral blood. This TCR was recovered from a woman over 75 with acute or convalescent COVID-19. DNA of the CDR3: TGTGCCAGCCGGGGACTAGCGGGGACTAACACCGGGGAGCTGTTTTTT. Translating gives CASRGLAGTNTGELFF. Drawing the rest from reference TRBV2 and TRBJ2-2, the complete variable domain is EPEVTQTPSHQVTQMGQEVILRCVPISNHLYFYWYRQILGQKVEFLVSFYNNEISEKSEIFDDQFSVERPDGSNFTLKIRSTKLEDSAMYFCASRGLAGTNTGELFFGEGSRLTVL.